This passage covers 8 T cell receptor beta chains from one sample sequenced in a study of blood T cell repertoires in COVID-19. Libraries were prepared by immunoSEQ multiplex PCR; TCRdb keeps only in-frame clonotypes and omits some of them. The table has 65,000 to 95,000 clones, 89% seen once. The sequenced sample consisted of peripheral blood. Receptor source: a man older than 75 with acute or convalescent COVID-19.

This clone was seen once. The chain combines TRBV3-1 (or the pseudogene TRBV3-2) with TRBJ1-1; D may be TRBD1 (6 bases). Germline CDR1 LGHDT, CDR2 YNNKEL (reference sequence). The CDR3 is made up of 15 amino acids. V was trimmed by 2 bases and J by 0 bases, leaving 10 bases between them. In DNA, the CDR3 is TGTGCCAGCAGCCAACCTGGGGGCATGAACACTGAAGCTTTCTTT. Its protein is CASSQPGGMNTEAFF.

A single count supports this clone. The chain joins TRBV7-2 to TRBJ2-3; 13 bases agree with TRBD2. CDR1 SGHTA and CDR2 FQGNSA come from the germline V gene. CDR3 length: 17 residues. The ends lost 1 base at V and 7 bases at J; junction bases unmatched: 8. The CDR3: CASSLERTSGGGYTQYF. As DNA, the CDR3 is TGTGCCAGCAGCTTAGAAAGGACTAGCGGGGGTGGATATACGCAGTATTTT.

The CDR3 is CATSEGTRGWDTGELFF. For the CDR3, the DNA is TGTGCCACCAGTGAGGGGACAAGGGGGTGGGACACCGGGGAGCTGTTTTTT. V and J are TRBV24-1 and TRBJ2-2; the D gene is possibly TRBD1 (6 bases). Germline-derived CDR1 and CDR2 are KGHDR and SFDVKD. This CDR3 contains 17 residues. V dropped 4 bases and J dropped 3 bases, with 17 bases sitting between them.

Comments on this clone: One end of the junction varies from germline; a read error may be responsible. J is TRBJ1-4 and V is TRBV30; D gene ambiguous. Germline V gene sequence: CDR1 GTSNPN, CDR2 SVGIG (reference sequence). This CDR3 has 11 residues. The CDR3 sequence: CAWSESGGKIF. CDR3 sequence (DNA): TGTGCCTGGAGTGAAAGTGGAGGGAAGATTTTT.

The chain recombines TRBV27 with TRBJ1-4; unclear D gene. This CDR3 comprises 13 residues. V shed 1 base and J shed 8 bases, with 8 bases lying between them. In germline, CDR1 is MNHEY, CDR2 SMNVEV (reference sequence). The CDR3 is CASSLWAQEKLFF. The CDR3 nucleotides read TGTGCCAGCAGTTTATGGGCCCAAGAAAAACTGTTTTTT.

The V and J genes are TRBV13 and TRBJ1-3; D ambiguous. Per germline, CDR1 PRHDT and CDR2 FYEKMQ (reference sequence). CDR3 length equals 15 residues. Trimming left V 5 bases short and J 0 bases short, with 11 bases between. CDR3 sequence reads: CASSVNSYSGNTIYF. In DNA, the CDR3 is TGTGCCAGCAGCGTGAACAGCTACTCTGGAAACACCATATATTTT.

CDR3 loop: CASIYQGANTGELFF. The CDR3 nucleotides read TGTGCCAGCATATACCAGGGGGCGAACACCGGGGAGCTGTTTTTT. The J gene is TRBJ2-2, the V gene TRBV2; 7 bases agree with TRBD1. CDR3 length equals 15 residues. The J segment lost 0 bases and the V segment lost 7 bases, leaving 5 bases of the junction unmatched. The germline V gene has CDR1 SNHLY and CDR2 FYNNEI. Based on the CDR3 plus reference TRBV2 and TRBJ2-2, the full variable domain is EPEVTQTPSHQVTQMGQEVILRCVPISNHLYFYWYRQILGQKVEFLVSFYNNEISEKSEIFDDQFSVERPDGSNFTLKIRSTKLEDSAMYFCASIYQGANTGELFFGEGSRLTVL.

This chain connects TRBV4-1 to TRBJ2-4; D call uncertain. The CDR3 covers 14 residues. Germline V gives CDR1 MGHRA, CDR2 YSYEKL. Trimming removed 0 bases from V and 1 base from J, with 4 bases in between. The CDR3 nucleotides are TGCGCCAGCAGCCAAGATAATGCCAAAAACATTCAGTACTTC. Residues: CASSQDNAKNIQYF.